This is a list of T cell receptor beta chains from one sample in a study of cytomegalovirus exposure and HLA in healthy donors. Sequenced by immunoSEQ multiplex PCR; TCRdb stores in-frame clones only, minus some. The repertoire has more than 100,000 clones, approximately 72% of them found once; the top ten carry roughly 3.5%. Sequencing was carried out using PBMCs. The source is a woman aged 45-59 years in good health and CMV-seronegative. Each CDR3 is given with its conserved first and last residue. Clone size is given for some rows only: seen once, a few or many times, or a class if the clone is expanded.

abundance | j_gene | v_gene | CDR3aa
- | TRBJ1-2 | TRBV28 | CASSFSASTYGYTF
- | TRBJ1-4 | TRBV30 | CACLSPRREKLFF
- | TRBJ2-5 | TRBV2 | CASSEAGAETQYF
- | TRBJ2-7 | TRBV4-2 | CASSQDRSSGYEQYF
- | TRBJ2-7 | TRBV18 | CASSWDSSYEQYF
- | TRBJ2-3 | TRBV19 | CASSMFLAGADTQYF
once | TRBJ1-1 | TRBV2 | CASRPGTGNTEAFF
- | TRBJ2-2 | TRBV5-5 | CASSSILLQGATGELFF
- | TRBJ2-3 | TRBV7-3 | CASSLTSGLISRTDTQYF
- | TRBJ2-7 | TRBV18 | CASSPRRGSTYEQYF
- | TRBJ2-6 | TRBV10-3 | CAISESPVAAGANVLTF
- | TRBJ2-7 | TRBV18 | CASSPRNRGDYEQYF
- | TRBJ2-2 | TRBV25-1 | CASSGRQGAPVGTGELFF
- | TRBJ1-2 | TRBV2 | CASMEVLRGLGYGYTF
- | TRBJ2-1 | TRBV7-4 | CASSPGGHNEQFF
- | TRBJ1-1 | TRBV19 | CASRSPQGARTEAFF
- | TRBJ2-3 | TRBV18 | CASSPRTGGSTDTQYF
few | TRBJ2-1 | TRBV18 | CASSPLAGGYEQFF
- | TRBJ2-3 | TRBV7-9 | CASTGGAGSTDTQYF
- | TRBJ2-5 | TRBV10-1 | CASSETLAGVGTQYF
- | TRBJ1-1 | TRBV7-2 | CASSFPQRNTEAFF
- | TRBJ2-4 | TRBV4-2 | CASSQEAGNIQYF
- | TRBJ1-1 | TRBV6-5 | CASSGGGAVPHEAFF
few | TRBJ1-6 | TRBV7-9 | CASSLVTGINSPLHF
- | TRBJ1-4 | TRBV7-9 | CASSFNRGRRSANEKLFF
once | TRBJ1-2 | TRBV7-2 | CASSDRGGINNGYTF
once | TRBJ1-1 | TRBV4-1 | CASSQPGQRMNTEAFF
- | TRBJ1-2 | TRBV25-1 | CASSRTPNYGYTF
- | TRBJ2-1 | TRBV7-8 | CASIDSAYPDSEQFF
- | TRBJ1-1 | TRBV13 | CASSSRGFTEAFF
- | TRBJ2-7 | TRBV6-5 | CASRIPSGSHEQYF
- | TRBJ1-1 | TRBV4-2 | CASSQGERNTEAFF
- | TRBJ1-5 | TRBV28 | CATRGRGFASNQPQHF
- | TRBJ2-1 | TRBV6-5 | CASSYSGLQFF
- | TRBJ2-7 | TRBV18 | CASSPARDTYEQYF
- | TRBJ2-3 | TRBV7-9 | CASSSNRAGPDTQYF
few | TRBJ2-1 | TRBV5-4 | CASSFRSSGHNEQFF
- | TRBJ2-5 | TRBV15 | CATSRDLAGQLRAQYF
- | TRBJ2-3 | TRBV4-1 | CASLRRKDTQYF
few | TRBJ1-4 | TRBV5-1 | CASSSGTLGEKLFF
- | TRBJ2-7 | TRBV4-1 | CASSQDTGTGGYEQYF
few | TRBJ2-1 | TRBV18 | CASSPSGLAGDNEQFF
- | TRBJ1-1 | TRBV5-1 | CASQPAGGTTTEAFF
once | TRBJ1-2 | TRBV2 | CASAYPGQGYGYIF
- | TRBJ1-2 | TRBV25-1 | CASSDFGQGTPLNYGYTF
- | TRBJ1-4 | TRBV6-5 | CASSFTSTGGNEKLFF
- | TRBJ1-5 | TRBV20-1 | CSVQGQPQHF
- | TRBJ2-3 | TRBV12-5 | CASGPRGLSTDTQYF
- | TRBJ2-1 | TRBV15 | CATSTQGSHNEQFF
few | TRBJ2-1 | TRBV5-4 | CASSFGGMSSYNEQFF
- | TRBJ2-7 | TRBV6-6 | CASSYKGQGADEQYF
- | TRBJ1-3 | TRBV9 | CASSRGTPSGNTIYF